Listed below are T cell receptor beta chains from one sample, sequenced in a study of T cell responses to AZD1222 COVID-19 vaccine. Using immunoSEQ multiplex PCR, the repertoire was profiled, and TCRdb retains in-frame clones only, with some absent. The sample lists over 110,000 clones, about 93% occurring once. The sequencing used peripheral blood, collected on day 0 of AZD1222 vaccination. These receptors came from an adult in good health. The CDR3 runs from the conserved cysteine through the conserved F or W. The order of the fields is D gene, V gene, clone size, J gene, CDR3 DNA, CDR3 protein. D genes are given only for firm matches. Size values are once, few and many counts, or a class for expanded clones, and some rows have none.

>-|TRBV7-2|-|TRBJ1-2
TGTGCCAGCAGCTTAGTGTCAGGGGTCACGGATGGCTACACCTTC
CASSLVSGVTDGYTF
>-|TRBV9|-|TRBJ2-5
TGTGCCAGCAGCGTAGCTCCTAGCCGGGGAGAGACCCAGTACTTC
CASSVAPSRGETQYF
>TRBD2|TRBV6-4|-|TRBJ2-3
TGTGCCAGCAGCCCCACTAGCGGGACTGTCGCGGATACGCAGTATTTT
CASSPTSGTVADTQYF
>-|TRBV5-1|-|TRBJ2-2
TGCGCCAGCAGCTCGACAGGGAACACCGGGGAGCTGTTTTTT
CASSSTGNTGELFF
>-|TRBV15|many|TRBJ1-1
TGTGCCACCAGCATCAGGAGGGGAACTGAAGCTTTCTTT
CATSIRRGTEAFF
>TRBD2|TRBV3-1/TRBV3-2|once|TRBJ2-1
TGTGCCAGCAGCCAGCGAAGGCTAGCGGGCGGGAATGAGCAGTTCTTC
CASSQRRLAGGNEQFF
>-|TRBV7-2|-|TRBJ1-2
TGTGCCAGCAGCTTGCGGGGTTCGGACTATGGCTACACCTTC
CASSLRGSDYGYTF
>-|TRBV5-5|-|TRBJ1-2
TGTGCCAGCAGCCGAGACGCCCAGGGGGGCTACACCTTC
CASSRDAQGGYTF
>TRBD1|TRBV6-2/TRBV6-3|-|TRBJ1-5
TGTGCCAGCAGCCGCGACAGGGGAGACGTAAGCAATCAGCCCCAGCATTTT
CASSRDRGDVSNQPQHF
>-|TRBV4-3|-|TRBJ1-4
TGCGCCAGCAGCCGAGATAGGGGAAAACTGTTTTTT
CASSRDRGKLFF
>-|TRBV6-5|-|TRBJ1-3
TGTGCTGCGGGTGGGGGGGACTCTGGAAACACCATATATTTT
CAAGGGDSGNTIYF
>TRBD1|TRBV9|once|TRBJ2-3
TGTGCCAGCAGCGTAGGAATTTCGGGACAGGGGGCAACAGATACGCAGTATTTT
CASSVGISGQGATDTQYF
>TRBD1|TRBV5-6|-|TRBJ1-3
TGTGCCAGCAGCTTTCAGGGGGCTGGAGGAAACACCATATATTTT
CASSFQGAGGNTIYF
>TRBD2|TRBV9|-|TRBJ2-2
TGTGCCAGCAGCGTAGTTAGCGGGGGGCACACCGGGGAGCTGTTTTTT
CASSVVSGGHTGELFF
>-|TRBV11-2|-|TRBJ2-7
TGTGCCAGCAGGCTACAGGGCTACGAGCAGTACTTC
CASRLQGYEQYF
>TRBD2|TRBV6-5|-|TRBJ2-1
TGTGCCAGCAGGCGGGGGGCCCCGGATGAGCAGTTCTTC
CASRRGAPDEQFF
>TRBD2|TRBV6-6|-|TRBJ2-7
TGTGCCAGCAGTAACAAGCGGGGAGGTGGCTACGAGCAGTACTTC
CASSNKRGGGYEQYF
>-|TRBV7-2|once|TRBJ2-7
TGTGCCAGCAGCCCCCTCTACGAGCAGTACTTC
CASSPLYEQYF
>TRBD1|TRBV18|-|TRBJ1-2
TGTGCCAGCTCACTCGGACAGGATAATAACTATGGCTACACCTTC
CASSLGQDNNYGYTF
>-|TRBV27|-|TRBJ2-7
TGTGCCAGCAGTGTGACGGGCAACGAGCAGTACTTC
CASSVTGNEQYF
>-|TRBV30|-|TRBJ2-1
TGTGCCTGGAGGAGGGACCGAGCGGGTGAGCAGTTCTTC
CAWRRDRAGEQFF
>TRBD1|TRBV29-1|-|TRBJ1-4
TGCAGCGGCCGACAGGGGGGGAATGAAAAACTGTTTTTT
CSGRQGGNEKLFF
>-|TRBV19|-|TRBJ2-5
TGTGCCAGTAGGGACTCTGCCCAAGAGACCCAGTACTTC
CASRDSAQETQYF
>-|TRBV21-1|-|TRBJ2-3
TGTGCCAGCAGCAAAGAGTGCGGCGGCACAGATACGCAGTATTTT
CASSKECGGTDTQYF
>-|TRBV4-3|-|TRBJ2-7
TGCGCCAGCAGCCAAGATTTCGCATCAAGCTCCTACGAGCAGTACTTC
CASSQDFASSSYEQYF
>TRBD1|TRBV7-8|-|TRBJ1-5
TGTGCCAGCAGCACTGACAGGGGTCGCAATCAGCCCCAGCATTTT
CASSTDRGRNQPQHF
>TRBD1|TRBV5-8|-|TRBJ1-1
TGTGCCAGCAGTTCCCAGGGGGTGCAGGACACTGAAGCTTTCTTT
CASSSQGVQDTEAFF
>-|TRBV3-1/TRBV3-2|-|TRBJ1-5
TGTGCCAGCAGCCAAGTTTGGAGCGGCAATCAGCCCCAGCATTTT
CASSQVWSGNQPQHF
>TRBD1|TRBV28|-|TRBJ1-5
TGTGCCAGCAGTTTATGGGGGCAGGGGGGCAATCAGCCCCAGCATTTT
CASSLWGQGGNQPQHF
>-|TRBV7-9|-|TRBJ1-6
TGTGCCAGCAGCTTTATGGCCAGCCCGGTGAATTCACCCCTCCACTTT
CASSFMASPVNSPLHF
>TRBD1|TRBV5-1|-|TRBJ1-2
TGCGCCAGCCGAGGGACAGACTCTAACTATGGCTACACCTTC
CASRGTDSNYGYTF
>-|TRBV6-5|once|TRBJ1-2
TGTGCCAGCAATCCAGGGTTTAACTATGGCTACACCTTC
CASNPGFNYGYTF
>TRBD1|TRBV9|once|TRBJ2-2
TGTGCCAGCAGCCCAGCAGGGGGATACACCGGGGAGCTGTTTTTT
CASSPAGGYTGELFF
>-|TRBV7-6|-|TRBJ1-2
TGTGCCAGCAGCCATTTAACGTTTTGGGCAGGGACCATGCAGGATGGCTACACCTTC
CASSHLTFWAGTMQDGYTF
>-|TRBV13|once|TRBJ1-3
TGTGCCAGCAGCTTCAGGGTCTCTGGAAACACCATATATTTT
CASSFRVSGNTIYF
>-|TRBV6-1|once|TRBJ1-4
TGTGCCAGCAGTTCGGGGGGGGATTGGAAACTGTTTTTT
CASSSGGDWKLFF
>-|TRBV30|-|TRBJ1-3
TGTGCCTGGGACAGTGGAAACACCATATATTTT
CAWDSGNTIYF
>TRBD1|TRBV6-2/TRBV6-3|-|TRBJ2-7
TGTGCCAGCAGTTACTCGAGTGACAGGGCCGGCTACGAGCAGTACTTC
CASSYSSDRAGYEQYF
>-|TRBV5-8|once|TRBJ2-3
TGTGCCAGTGACGGTAGCACAGATACGCAGTATTTT
CASDGSTDTQYF
>-|TRBV6-5|-|TRBJ1-1
TGTGCCAGCGAAACAGGGACTGAAGCTTTCTTT
CASETGTEAFF
>TRBD2|TRBV5-4|-|TRBJ2-5
TGTGCCAGCAGCACCGGGACTAGCGGTCAAGAGACCCAGTACTTC
CASSTGTSGQETQYF